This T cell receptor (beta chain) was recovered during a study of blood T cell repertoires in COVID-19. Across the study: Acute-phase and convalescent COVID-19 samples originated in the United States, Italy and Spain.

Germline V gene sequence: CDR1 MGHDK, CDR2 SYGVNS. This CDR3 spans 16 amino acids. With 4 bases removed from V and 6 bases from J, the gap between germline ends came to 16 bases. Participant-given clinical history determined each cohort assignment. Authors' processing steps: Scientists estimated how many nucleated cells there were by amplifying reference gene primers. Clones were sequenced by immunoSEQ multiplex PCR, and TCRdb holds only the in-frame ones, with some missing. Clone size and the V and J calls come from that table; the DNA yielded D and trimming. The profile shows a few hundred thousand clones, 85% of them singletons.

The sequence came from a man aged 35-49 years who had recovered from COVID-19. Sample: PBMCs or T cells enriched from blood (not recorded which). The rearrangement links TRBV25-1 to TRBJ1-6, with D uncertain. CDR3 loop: CASSGRGSSGNSPLHF. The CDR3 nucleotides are TGTGCCAGCAGTGGTCGCGGGTCTAGTGGTAATTCACCCCTCCACTTT.